This T cell receptor (beta chain) was sequenced in a study of T cells in Graves' hyperthyroidism and ophthalmopathy. Many counts were recorded for this clonotype. No antigen is known for it. TCR beta CDR3 sequences were amplified from RNA transcripts. During a first-round RT-PCR of the TCR CDR3, the HTBI primer set was used. MiXCR was run by TCRdb on the multiplex PCR reads, yielding one entry per CDR3 protein. Here the sample spans around 350,000 distinct CDR3 sequences, roughly 25% being singletons. Study-wide points: Patients with ophthalmopathy were separated from those with stable hyperthyroidism by a 13 V-J model.

Germline V CDR1 and CDR2: SEHNR, FQNEAQ (reference sequence). The length of the CDR3 is 15 residues. Trimming at V came to 2 bases and at J to 7 bases, leaving 10 bases not matched to a gene. The genes are TRBV7-9 and TRBJ2-5; 7 positions agree with TRBD1. Sequenced sample: blood. This sequence was found in a man aged 50 to 59 with Graves' hyperthyroidism. CDR3 DNA: TGTGCCAGCAGCTTAAACCGACAGGGACGTTCGACCCAGTACTTC. As protein: CASSLNRQGRSTQYF.